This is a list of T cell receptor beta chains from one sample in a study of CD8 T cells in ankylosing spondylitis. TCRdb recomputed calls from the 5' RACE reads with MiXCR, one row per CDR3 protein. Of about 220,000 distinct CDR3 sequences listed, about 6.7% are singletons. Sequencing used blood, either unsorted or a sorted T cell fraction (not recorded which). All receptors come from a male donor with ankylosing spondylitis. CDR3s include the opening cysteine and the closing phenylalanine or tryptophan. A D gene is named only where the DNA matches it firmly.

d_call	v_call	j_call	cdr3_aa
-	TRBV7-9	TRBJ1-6	CASSLTGATNSPLHF
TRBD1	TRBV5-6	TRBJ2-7	CASSGGQRSYEQYF
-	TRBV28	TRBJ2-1	CASSPNYNEQFF
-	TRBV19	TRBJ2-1	CASSMGQVSYNEQFF
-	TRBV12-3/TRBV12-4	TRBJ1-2	CASSLAGQGYTF
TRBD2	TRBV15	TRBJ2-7	CATSLQAGGVPPYEQYF
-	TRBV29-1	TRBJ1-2	CSVSSGYTNYGYTF
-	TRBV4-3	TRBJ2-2	CASSQVFAGEDGELFF
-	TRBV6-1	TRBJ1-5	CASSEGGGTGHQPQHF
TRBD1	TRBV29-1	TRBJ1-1	CSVRTGGTPEAFF
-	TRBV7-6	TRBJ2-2	CASSINPTGELFF
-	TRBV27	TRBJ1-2	CASSGTGLRSRYTF
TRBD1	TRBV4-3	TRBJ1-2	CASSQSGKGAGNGYTF
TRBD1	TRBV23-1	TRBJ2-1	CASSPQVEDRVNNEQFF
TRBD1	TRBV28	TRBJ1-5	CASSEQGQGVGQPQHF
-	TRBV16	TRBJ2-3	CASSQSSGTDTQYF
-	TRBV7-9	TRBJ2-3	CASTFLTDTQYF
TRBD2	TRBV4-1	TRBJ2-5	CASSHITAGGPDWETQYF
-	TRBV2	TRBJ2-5	CASKRAGDLEETQYF
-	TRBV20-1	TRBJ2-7	CSARDLRTYEQYF
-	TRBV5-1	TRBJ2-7	CASSLARDSNYEQYF
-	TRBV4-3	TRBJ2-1	CASSPDIENEQFF
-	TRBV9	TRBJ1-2	CASSVATGNYGYTF
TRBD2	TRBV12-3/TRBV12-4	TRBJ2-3	CASSLLASGVDTQYF
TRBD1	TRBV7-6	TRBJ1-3	CASSEDRNSGNTIYF
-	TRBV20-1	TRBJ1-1	CSARDLEDTWNTEAFF